This TCR beta chain was documented in a study of blood T cells in healthy people across ages. Germline values: CDR1 SGHRS, CDR2 YFSETQ. Trimming removed 4 bases from V and 1 base from J, with 12 bases in between. The CDR3 extends over 15 amino acids. A second PCR, run for roughly 6 to 11 cycles, used a sample-barcoded 5' primer plus a J-beta primer mix. Via MiXCR, TCRdb re-called the 5' RACE reads, giving one row per CDR3 protein. The table includes 600,000 to 800,000 distinct CDR3 sequences, around a fifth detected once. The chain recombines TRBV5-1 with TRBJ2-1, with D maybe TRBD1 (6 bases). The TCR originated in a man aged 70-80 years in good health. The sequencing sample was made of blood. The CDR3 region has the DNA TGCGCCAGCAGCACAAATACAGGGTCCTACAATGAGCAGTTCTTC. It encodes CASSTNTGSYNEQFF.